This entry describes one T cell receptor (beta chain). What it recognizes is unknown. This specimen belongs to a study of memory CD4+ T cells and cytomegalovirus serostatus. Germline CDR1 is PRHDT and CDR2 is FYEKMQ (reference sequence). The CDR3 runs to 14 residues. V was pared by 4 bases and J by 8 bases, with 8 bases of the junction left unmatched. Single viable CD3+CD4+CD8-CD45RO+ cells were sorted as the memory CD4+ T cells. The study's findings and limits: A US-trained random forest predicted CMV serostatus with median AUC 0.91.

The repertoire was sequenced with immunoSEQ multiplex PCR; TCRdb's copy has only in-frame clones and lacks some. The table lists fewer than 40,000 clones, roughly 80% of them singletons, with around 0.77% in the top ten. This clonotype was sampled from an adult in good health and CMV-seronegative. This rearrangement joins TRBV13 to TRBJ2-7, with TRBD2 matching over 10 bases. The sequencing input was memory CD4+ T cells from blood. In DNA, the CDR3 is TGTGCCAGCAGCTCTCAGCGGGGGGGCTCGCAGCAGTACTTC. Translation: CASSSQRGGSQQYF.